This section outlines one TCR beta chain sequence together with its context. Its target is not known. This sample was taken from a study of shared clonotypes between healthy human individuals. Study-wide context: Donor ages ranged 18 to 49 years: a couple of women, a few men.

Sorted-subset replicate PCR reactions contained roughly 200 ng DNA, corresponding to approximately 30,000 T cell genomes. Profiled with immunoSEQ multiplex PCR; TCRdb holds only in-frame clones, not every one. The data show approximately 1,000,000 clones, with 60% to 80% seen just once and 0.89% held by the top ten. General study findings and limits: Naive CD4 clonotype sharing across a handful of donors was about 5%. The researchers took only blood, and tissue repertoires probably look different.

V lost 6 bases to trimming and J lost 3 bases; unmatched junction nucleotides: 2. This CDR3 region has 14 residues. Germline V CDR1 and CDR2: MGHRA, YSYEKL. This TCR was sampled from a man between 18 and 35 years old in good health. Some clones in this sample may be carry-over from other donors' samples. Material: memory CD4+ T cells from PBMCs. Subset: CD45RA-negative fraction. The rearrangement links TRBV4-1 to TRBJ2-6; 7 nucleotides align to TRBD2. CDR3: CASRGGVGANVLTF. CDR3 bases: TGCGCCAGCAGGGGAGGGGTTGGGGCCAACGTCCTGACTTTC.